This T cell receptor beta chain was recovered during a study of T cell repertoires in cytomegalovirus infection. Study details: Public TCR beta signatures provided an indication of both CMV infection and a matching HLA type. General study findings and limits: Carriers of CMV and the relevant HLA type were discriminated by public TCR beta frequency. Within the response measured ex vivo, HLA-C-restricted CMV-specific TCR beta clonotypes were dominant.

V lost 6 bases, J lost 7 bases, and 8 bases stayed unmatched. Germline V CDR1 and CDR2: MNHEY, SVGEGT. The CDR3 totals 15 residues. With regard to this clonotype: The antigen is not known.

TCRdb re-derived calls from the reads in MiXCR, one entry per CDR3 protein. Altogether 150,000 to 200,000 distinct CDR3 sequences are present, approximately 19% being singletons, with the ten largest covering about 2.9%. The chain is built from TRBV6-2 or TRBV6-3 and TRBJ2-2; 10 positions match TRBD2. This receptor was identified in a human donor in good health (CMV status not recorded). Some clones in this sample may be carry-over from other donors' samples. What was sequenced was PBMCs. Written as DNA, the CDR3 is TGTGCCAGCAGCTTCAGCGGGAGGGCCGGCGGGGAGCTGTTTTTT. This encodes CASSFSGRAGGELFF.